A selection of T cell receptor beta chains follows, all from one sample in a study of cytomegalovirus exposure and HLA in healthy donors. Method: immunoSEQ multiplex PCR; TCRdb's copy keeps in-frame clones and lacks some. The sample includes 150,000 to 200,000 clones, roughly 72% seen only once; the top ten take under 2.5%. The sample was PBMCs. The receptors stem from a woman aged 25 to 45 in good health and CMV-seropositive. Each CDR3 is given with its conserved first and last residue. The D gene is left open where the match is weak. Part of the rows lack a size; the others show once, few, many or a class for expanded clones.

J: TRBJ1-1; V: TRBV9; size: .; D: .; DNA: TGTGCCAGCAGCGTAGGTCCTGCGGGGAACACTGAAGCTTTCTTT; CDR3: CASSVGPAGNTEAFF
J: TRBJ1-5; V: TRBV27; size: .; D: .; DNA: TGTGCCAGCACCCAGGGCGGCAATCAGCCCCAGCATTTT; CDR3: CASTQGGNQPQHF
J: TRBJ2-2; V: TRBV10-3; size: once; D: .; DNA: TGTGCCATCAGTGGCGGGACTAACACCGGGGAGCTGTTTTTT; CDR3: CAISGGTNTGELFF
J: TRBJ2-3; V: TRBV5-6; size: once; D: TRBD2; DNA: TGTGCCAGCAGCCTCAATAGCGGGGGGGCAGATACGCAGTATTTT; CDR3: CASSLNSGGADTQYF
J: TRBJ2-1; V: TRBV5-1; size: .; D: TRBD2; DNA: TGCGCCAGCAGCTTGACCGTGCGGGGACTATACAATGAGCAGTTCTTC; CDR3: CASSLTVRGLYNEQFF
J: TRBJ1-2; V: TRBV7-2; size: .; D: .; DNA: TGTGCCAGCAGCAGCTTAACTGGCTACACCTTC; CDR3: CASSSLTGYTF
J: TRBJ2-1; V: TRBV18; size: .; D: TRBD2; DNA: TGTGCCAGCTCATCCCTCGCGGGGGGGCCGGGGAATGAGCAGTTCTTC; CDR3: CASSSLAGGPGNEQFF
J: TRBJ1-1; V: TRBV29-1; size: .; D: .; DNA: TGCAGCGTTGGAGGATATGAAGCTTTCTTT; CDR3: CSVGGYEAFF
J: TRBJ2-1; V: TRBV4-1; size: once; D: TRBD1; DNA: TGCGCCAGCAGCCAAGATATGCAGGGGGCAAGGTTAGATGAGCAGTTCTTC; CDR3: CASSQDMQGARLDEQFF
J: TRBJ1-2; V: TRBV11-2; size: .; D: .; DNA: TGTGCCAGCAGCTTAGCGATGGCTGGTAACTATGGCTACACCTTC; CDR3: CASSLAMAGNYGYTF
J: TRBJ2-7; V: TRBV28; size: .; D: TRBD2; DNA: TGTGCCAGCAGTTCACTTGGGACTAAATCCTACGAGCAGTACTTC; CDR3: CASSSLGTKSYEQYF
J: TRBJ1-5; V: TRBV27; size: .; D: TRBD1; DNA: TGTGCCAGCAGTTCATACAGGGGGAGGCAGCCCCAGCATTTT; CDR3: CASSSYRGRQPQHF
J: TRBJ2-2; V: TRBV9; size: .; D: .; DNA: TGTGCCAGCAGCGTAGTGCCAGCCGGGGAGCTGTTTTTT; CDR3: CASSVVPAGELFF